A single sample gave rise to the 5 T cell receptor beta chains below, sequenced in a study of blood T cell repertoires in COVID-19 (dated by TCRdb to the early 2020s). Libraries were prepared through the immunoSEQ multiplex PCR assay. TCRdb obtained this table from immuneACCESS and retained in-frame rearrangements with V and J assigned. These tables miss some clones; where compared with another copy, unresolved V genes account for less than half of the shortfall, and the remainder is unexplained. In this sample the table shows hundreds of thousands of clones, 88% of which occur a single time. Around 8% of the sample goes to the ten largest clones. The material sequenced was PBMCs or T cells enriched from blood (not recorded which). These receptor sequences come from an older woman who had recovered from COVID-19.

The CDR3 DNA follows: TGTGCCAGCAGCGCCTGGGGCCCCAGCACAGATACGCAGTATTTT. It encodes CASSAWGPSTDTQYF. This sequence joins TRBV5-6 and TRBJ2-3, with a possible D match to TRBD1 (5 bases). Germline CDR1 and CDR2: SGHDT and YYEEEE. V shed 4 bases and J shed 0 bases, with 12 bases lying between them. The CDR3 spans 15 residues.

The V and J genes are TRBV24-1 and TRBJ1-2, with D maybe TRBD1 (5 bases). CDR1 and CDR2 (germline): KGHDR, SFDVKD. This CDR3 spans 12 amino acids. With 4 bases removed from V and 8 bases from J, the gap between germline ends came to 10 bases. The CDR3 DNA reads TGTGCCACCAGTGACCCAGGGCAGGGCTACACCTTC. Its translation is CATSDPGQGYTF.

V gene TRBV2 combines with J gene TRBJ2-2, with D unclear. The germline V gene encodes CDR1 SNHLY and CDR2 FYNNEI. Trimming stripped 8 bases from V and 1 base from J, with 5 bases between. This CDR3 contains 12 residues. CDR3 loop: CASSGNTGELFF. Written as DNA, the CDR3 is TGTGCCAGCTCGGGGAACACCGGGGAGCTGTTTTTT. The full variable domain, in which reference TRBV2 and TRBJ2-2 provide the parts outside the CDR3, is EPEVTQTPSHQVTQMGQEVILRCVPISNHLYFYWYRQILGQKVEFLVSFYNNEISEKSEIFDDQFSVERPDGSNFTLKIRSTKLEDSAMYFCASSGNTGELFFGEGSRLTVL.

The chain employs TRBV19 and TRBJ1-5, with TRBD1 identical over 9 bases. The CDR3 has 15 amino acids. Trimming removed 4 bases from V and 5 bases from J; junction bases left unmatched: 6. Per the germline V gene, CDR1 is LNHDA and CDR2 is SQIVND (reference sequence). CDR3 DNA sequence: TGTGCCAGTAGTACACCTGGGACAGGGCATCAGCCCCAGCATTTT. It codes for CASSTPGTGHQPQHF.

This chain connects TRBV10-1 to TRBJ2-2, with unresolved D. From germline, CDR1 is WNHNN and CDR2 SYGVQD (reference sequence). CDR3 length equals 13 residues. Trimming removed 6 bases from V and 7 bases from J, with 12 bases in between. CDR3 residues: CASSRDRVGELFF. CDR3 coding DNA: TGCGCCAGCAGCCGAGACCGGGTCGGGGAGCTGTTTTTT.